This T cell receptor beta chain appears in the sequencing data of a study of early T cells in non-severe SARS-CoV-2 infection. Study information: Investigators sequenced bulk RNA drawn from unsorted whole blood, and chains remained unpaired. Study outcomes and limitations: VDJdb matching, biased toward anti-spike CD8 responses, missed private and CD4 specificities.

The sample holds many counts of this clonotype. The antigen remains undetermined. Individual cDNA molecules each received unique molecular identifiers attached to them. Via MiXCR, TCRdb re-called the 5' RACE reads, giving one row per CDR3 protein. The sample lists more than 45,000 distinct CDR3 sequences; around 5.6% were seen once. Sequences were obtained from whole blood. The TCR was taken from an adult who was a healthcare worker with PCR-confirmed SARS-CoV-2 infection or an uninfected control (not recorded which).

This CDR3 reads CASSRTGTGNVNYGYTF. CDR3 nucleotides: TGTGCCAGCAGCCGTACCGGGACAGGGAATGTTAACTATGGCTACACCTTC. The V call is TRBV7-2, the J call TRBJ1-2; 9 positions match TRBD1. After removal of 5 bases from V and 1 base from J, the junction contained 11 bases not matched to a gene. This CDR3 has 17 amino acids. CDR1 SGHTA and CDR2 FQGNSA come from the germline V gene.